The 24 T cell receptor beta chains presented below share a single source sample, sequenced in a study of shared clonotypes between healthy human individuals. The protocol was immunoSEQ multiplex PCR, while the TCRdb copy is restricted to in-frame clones and leaves out a portion. The sample shows 600,000 to 750,000 clones, around 70% of them seen only once. The sequenced sample was memory CD4+ T cells sorted from blood. Sample subset: CD45RA-negative fraction. All receptors derive from a woman aged 25 to 45 in good health.

V usage is TRBV19 and J usage is TRBJ2-2, with 12 bases matching TRBD2. The V and J ends lost 7 bases and 0 bases, in that order; junction bases with no gene match: 9. The CDR3 is 18 residues long. Per the germline V gene, CDR1 is LNHDA and CDR2 is SQIVND (reference sequence). CDR3 sequence reads: CASTSSGLAGPNTGELFF. CDR3 in DNA: TGTGCCAGTACCAGCTCGGGACTAGCGGGTCCGAACACCGGGGAGCTGTTTTTT.

The chain carries TRBV11-3 and TRBJ2-5, with 9 positions matching TRBD2. The CDR3 is made up of 15 amino acids. Germline CDR1 is SGHNT and CDR2 is YENEEA. Trimming cost V 1 base and J 4 bases; bases outside gene matches: 4. For the CDR3, the DNA is TGTGCCAGCAGCTTAGGGCTAGCGGGAATAGAGACCCAGTACTTC. Translation gives CASSLGLAGIETQYF.

This clone has more than one count but fewer than ten. V and J are TRBV19 and TRBJ2-2; 7 nucleotides line up with TRBD2. The CDR3 is 16 amino acids. J was trimmed by 1 base and V by 5 bases; bases with no gene match: 7. Germline assignment: CDR1 LNHDA and CDR2 SQIVND (reference sequence). The CDR3 DNA reads TGTGCCAGTAGTGATCAACTAGCGAGGAACACCGGGGAGCTGTTTTTT. Its translation: CASSDQLARNTGELFF.

This chain connects TRBV28 to TRBJ1-5, with D maybe TRBD1 (5 bases). The CDR3 is made up of 16 amino acids. Germline lookup yields CDR1 MDHEN and CDR2 SYDVKM. Trimming removed 5 bases at V and 9 bases at J, with 23 bases between. The CDR3 DNA follows: TGTGCCAGCAGTACGGGACGGGGAGATGGAAAAAGGCCCCAGCATTTT. Translation: CASSTGRGDGKRPQHF.

V gene TRBV11-2 combines with J gene TRBJ2-7; D might be TRBD2 (5 bases). Germline V gives CDR1 SGHAT, CDR2 FQNNGV. This CDR3 contains 16 residues. Trimming shortened V by 1 base and J by 7 bases, and 20 bases separated the two germline ends. The CDR3 coding sequence is TGTGCCAGCAGCTTAGTTGCTAGCCTAGGCCCCTGGGAGCAGTACTTC. It is translated as CASSLVASLGPWEQYF. The full variable domain, its missing parts supplied by reference TRBV11-2 and TRBJ2-7, is EAGVAQSPRYKIIEKRQSVAFWCNPISGHATLYWYQQILGQGPKLLIQFQNNGVVDDSQLPKDRFSAERLKGVDSTLKIQPAKLEDSAVYLCASSLVASLGPWEQYFGPGTRLTVT.

The rearrangement links TRBV7-6 to TRBJ2-1; 7 bases line up with TRBD2. With V trimmed by 5 bases and J by 1 base, 8 bases remained unmatched. The CDR3 contains 16 residues. CDR1 is SGHVS, CDR2 FNYEAQ, per germline. The CDR3 region has the DNA TGTGCCAGCAGCCCTATTGGGGGGGGTTCCTACAATGAGCAGTTCTTC. It codes for CASSPIGGGSYNEQFF.

The chain couples TRBV19 to TRBJ2-1, with 7 bases matching TRBD2. The CDR3 is made up of 13 amino acids. The junction had 9 bases not matched to a gene; V was cut back by 10 bases and J by 6 bases. The germline gives CDR1 LNHDA, CDR2 SQIVND (reference sequence). The CDR3 spells CATGRDYLNEQFF. In DNA form, the CDR3 reads TGTGCCACCGGCCGGGACTACCTCAATGAGCAGTTCTTC. Full variable domain (missing parts from reference TRBV19 and TRBJ2-1): DGGITQSPKYLFRKEGQNVTLSCEQNLNHDAMYWYRQDPGQGLRLIYYSQIVNDFQKGDIAEGYSVSREKKESFPLTVTSAQKNPTAFYLCATGRDYLNEQFFGPGTRLTVL.

This clone was seen only a few times. The same CDR3 also results from other DNA sequences found in this sample. The rearrangement uses TRBV7-3 and TRBJ2-3; the D is unclear. Looked up from germline, CDR1 is SGHTA and CDR2 is FQGTGA. The ends were cut back, 8 bases at V and 1 base at J, with 10 bases in the middle. This CDR3 contains 13 residues. CDR3 amino acids: CASSALGTDTQYF. In nucleotides, the CDR3 is TGTGCCAGCTCGGCCCTCGGCACAGATACGCAGTATTTT.

The genes are TRBV29-1 and TRBJ2-4; tentatively, D is TRBD1 (6 bases). Trimming left V 6 bases short and J 9 bases short, with 18 bases between. Germline V gene sequence: CDR1 SQVTM, CDR2 ANQGSEA. This CDR3 is 13 amino acids long. In DNA, the CDR3 is TGCAGCGTAGGGACATCAAGGATGAGCATTCAGTACTTC. Translated, it gives CSVGTSRMSIQYF.

This rearrangement joins TRBV4-1 to TRBJ2-7; 7 positions match TRBD2. The ends lost 5 bases at V and 0 bases at J; junction bases unmatched: 13. The CDR3 runs to 17 residues. Germline CDR1 MGHRA, CDR2 YSYEKL. The CDR3 here is CASSKGRLAASSYEQYF. The CDR3 nucleotides are TGCGCCAGCAGCAAAGGGCGCCTAGCGGCAAGCTCCTACGAGCAGTACTTC.

This rearrangement joins TRBV6-1 to TRBJ2-7; D assignment may be TRBD1 or TRBD2 (5 bases each). The CDR3 length is 14 residues. V lost 5 bases and J 4 bases, leaving 15 bases between the germline ends. Germline V gives CDR1 MNHNS, CDR2 SASEGT. CDR3 bases: TGTGCCAGCAGTCCCCGGACACGAGGGTACGAGCAGTACTTC. This translates into CASSPRTRGYEQYF.

The rearrangement joins TRBV6-6 to TRBJ2-1; 10 bases line up with TRBD2. The germline V gene encodes CDR1 MNHNY and CDR2 SVGAGI (reference sequence). J was trimmed by 7 bases and V by 6 bases; bases with no gene match: 6. This CDR3 spans 14 amino acids. CDR3 bases: TGTGCCAGCAGGCTCAGCGGGAGGGGGAATGAGCAGTTCTTC. Protein sequence: CASRLSGRGNEQFF.

The rearrangement links TRBV29-1 to TRBJ2-3, with D tentatively TRBD2 (7 bases). V lost 6 bases and J lost 5, with 21 bases in between. The CDR3 is 15 residues long. Germline V gene lookup returns CDR1 SQVTM and CDR2 ANQGSEA. The CDR3 DNA is TGCAGCGTCCCAGTGGGGCGGGGGCCGGGAGATACGCAGTATTTT. This sequence encodes CSVPVGRGPGDTQYF.

J is TRBJ2-4 and V is TRBV7-8; TRBD2 aligns across 10 bases. The V gene's germline CDR1 is SGHVS and CDR2 FQNEAQ. The V segment lost 5 bases and the J segment 0 bases; nucleotides outside the gene matches: 7. This CDR3 is 17 amino acids long. The chain's CDR3 is CASSPRGLARAKNIQYF. The CDR3 DNA follows: TGTGCCAGCAGCCCAAGGGGACTAGCGAGAGCCAAAAACATTCAGTACTTC.

V and J are TRBV28 and TRBJ2-5; D gene unclear. Germline CDR1 reads MDHEN; CDR2 reads SYDVKM. The CDR3 spans 11 residues. V was trimmed by 5 bases and J by 7 bases, leaving 8 bases between them. The CDR3 loop reads CASSQTRTQYF. CDR3 bases: TGTGCCAGCAGTCAGACACGGACCCAGTACTTC.

This sequence joins TRBV10-2 and TRBJ2-2; 9 bases match TRBD1. J was trimmed by 1 base and V by 6 bases; bases with no gene match: 3. Per the germline V gene, CDR1 is WSHSY and CDR2 is SAAADI. This CDR3 has 15 amino acids. The CDR3 nucleotides are TGCGCCAGCAGATTGGGACAGGGGAACACCGGGGAGCTGTTTTTT. Protein sequence: CASRLGQGNTGELFF.

V usage is TRBV18 and J usage is TRBJ2-2, with D perhaps matching TRBD1 (6 bases). The CDR3 sequence is 16 residues long. Trimming left V 6 bases short and J 5 bases short, with 19 bases between. Germline V CDR1 and CDR2: KGHSH, LQKENI. CDR3 protein: CASSGVSHRATGELFF. CDR3 coding DNA: TGTGCCAGCTCGGGTGTAAGCCACAGGGCGACCGGGGAGCTGTTTTTT. The full variable domain, completed using reference TRBV18 and TRBJ2-2, is NAGVMQNPRHLVRRRGQEARLRCSPMKGHSHVYWYRQLPEEGLKFMVYLQKENIIDESGMPKERFSAEFPKEGPSILRIQQVVRGDSAAYFCASSGVSHRATGELFFGEGSRLTVL.

V usage is TRBV11-2 and J usage is TRBJ2-5; D tentatively reads TRBD1 or TRBD2 (6 bases each). The length of the CDR3 is 19 residues. The germline V gene has CDR1 SGHAT and CDR2 FQNNGV. V lost 5 bases to trimming and J lost 1 base, with 26 bases between them. The CDR3 spells CASSRGLTSVTPFQETQYF. CDR3 DNA sequence: TGTGCCAGCAGCCGGGGGCTGACTAGTGTCACTCCTTTCCAAGAGACCCAGTACTTC.

This clone was seen once. This sequence may be a read error, since a much larger clone differs from it by one base. The V and J genes are TRBV7-9 and TRBJ2-3; 12 bases agree with TRBD2. The CDR3 runs to 14 residues. Germline values: CDR1 SEHNR, CDR2 FQNEAQ (reference sequence). With 4 bases clipped from V and 5 bases from J, the junction kept 1 base outside the gene matches. For the CDR3, the DNA is TGTGCCAGCAGCTCTAGCGGGAGGGGAGATACGCAGTATTTT. Its translation: CASSSSGRGDTQYF.

V usage is TRBV7-8 and J usage is TRBJ2-3; 12 nucleotides agree with TRBD2. Germline loops: CDR1 SGHVS, CDR2 FQNEAQ. The CDR3 is 16 residues long. Unmatched junction bases numbered 8, after V lost 5 bases and J lost 5 bases. CDR3 residues: CASSPKRLAGVDTQYF. The DNA for the CDR3 is TGTGCCAGCAGCCCCAAAAGACTAGCGGGAGTAGATACGCAGTATTTT. The full variable domain, completed using reference TRBV7-8 and TRBJ2-3, is GAGVSQSPRYKVAKRGQDVALRCDPISGHVSLFWYQQALGQGPEFLTYFQNEAQLDKSGLPSDRFFAERPEGSVSTLKIQRTQQEDSAVYLCASSPKRLAGVDTQYFGPGTRLTVL.

The genes are TRBV19 and TRBJ2-7; 7 bases are shared with TRBD1. V lost 9 bases to trimming and J lost 0 bases; unmatched junction nucleotides: 8. The CDR3 has 14 residues. Germline CDR1 reads LNHDA; CDR2 reads SQIVND (reference sequence). CDR3 in amino acids: CASKRGLHSYEQYF. Here the CDR3 DNA reads TGTGCCAGCAAGAGGGGGCTACACTCCTACGAGCAGTACTTC.

J is TRBJ1-5 and V is TRBV28; no clear D. Trimming removed 4 bases at V and 0 bases at J, with 13 bases between. The CDR3 contains 16 residues. Germline loops: CDR1 MDHEN, CDR2 SYDVKM. In nucleotides, the CDR3 is TGTGCCAGCAGTTCGACCCGTTGGTATAGCAATCAGCCCCAGCATTTT. It is translated as CASSSTRWYSNQPQHF.

This clone has only one observation. The CDR3 sequence is CASRRAGRELSETQYF. The CDR3 DNA sequence: TGTGCCAGTAGGCGTGCGGGGCGGGAGTTATCGGAGACCCAGTACTTC. This chain joins TRBV19 and TRBJ2-5; TRBD2 matches at 7 bases. V trimming: 6 bases; J trimming: 5 bases; junction bases outside the gene matches: 15. This CDR3 is built from 16 residues. The germline CDR1 and CDR2 sequences are LNHDA and SQIVND (reference sequence). Looking up the rest from reference TRBV19 and TRBJ2-5 gives the full variable domain: DGGITQSPKYLFRKEGQNVTLSCEQNLNHDAMYWYRQDPGQGLRLIYYSQIVNDFQKGDIAEGYSVSREKKESFPLTVTSAQKNPTAFYLCASRRAGRELSETQYFGPGTRLLVL.

The V call is TRBV6-5, the J call TRBJ2-7, with 10 bases that match TRBD2. V was pared by 4 bases and J by 7 bases, with 10 bases of the junction left unmatched. The CDR3 sequence is 15 residues long. Per the germline V gene, CDR1 is MNHEY and CDR2 is SVGAGI. In nucleotides, the CDR3 is TGTGCCAGCAGTTCCATCAGCGGGAGGGCCTCTGAGCAGTACTTC. Protein sequence: CASSSISGRASEQYF.